This paragraph covers one TCR beta chain sequence. This CDR3 has 14 amino acids. Germline CDR1 is SGHRS and CDR2 is YFSETQ. V shed 4 bases, J shed 6 bases, and the junction held 9 bases outside the gene matches. This sample is part of a study of shared clonotypes between healthy human individuals. Here immunoSEQ multiplex PCR was the method, and the copy in TCRdb shows in-frame clones only, minus some. The sample lists 600,000 to 750,000 clones, around 72% occurring once. The sequence derives from a woman aged 30 to 39 in good health. The chain recombines TRBV5-1 with TRBJ1-2; 7 bases are shared with TRBD1. Material for sequencing was memory CD4+ T cells sorted from blood. Regarding subset: CD45RA-negative fraction. Here the CDR3 DNA reads TGCGCCAGCAGCCCTCAGACAGGGCAGGATGGCTACACCTTC. As protein: CASSPQTGQDGYTF.